This T cell receptor (beta chain) was identified during a study of T cells in Graves' hyperthyroidism and ophthalmopathy. RNA transcripts provided the source from which TCR beta CDR3 regions were amplified. Using the HTBI primer set, a first-round RT-PCR was run on the TCR CDR3. TCRdb processed the multiplex PCR reads anew with MiXCR; each CDR3 protein has one entry. This sample yields about 420,000 distinct CDR3 sequences, of which approximately 14% are seen a single time; 13% to 15% belongs to the top ten. It was uncontrolled infection, other autoimmune disease, pregnancy or lactation that excluded patients. This clonotype has only a few counts. Its antigen is unidentified. Study outcomes and limitations: Using 13 V-J features, a model discriminated ophthalmopathy from stable hyperthyroidism.

Between the trimmed V and J ends, which lost 4 bases and 0 bases, there was a span of 20 bases. The germline gives CDR1 SGDLS, CDR2 YYNGEE. The CDR3 loop spans 18 amino acids. The source material was blood. The chain couples TRBV9 to TRBJ2-1; D gene uncertain. This TCR derives from a woman aged 18-35 years with Graves' hyperthyroidism. The CDR3 loop is CASSFPPGPPSSYNEQFF. Here the CDR3 DNA reads TGTGCCAGCAGCTTCCCCCCGGGCCCTCCAAGCTCCTACAATGAGCAGTTCTTC.